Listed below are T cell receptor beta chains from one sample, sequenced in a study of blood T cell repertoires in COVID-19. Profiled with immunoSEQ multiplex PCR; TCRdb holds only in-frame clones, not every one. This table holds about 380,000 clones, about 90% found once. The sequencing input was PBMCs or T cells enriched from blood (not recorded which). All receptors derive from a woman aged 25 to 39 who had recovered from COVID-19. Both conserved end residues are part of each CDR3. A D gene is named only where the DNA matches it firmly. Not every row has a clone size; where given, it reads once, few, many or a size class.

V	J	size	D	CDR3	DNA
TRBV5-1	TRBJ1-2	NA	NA	CASASQGLVYGYTF	TGCGCCAGCGCCTCGCAGGGGCTGGTGTATGGCTACACCTTC
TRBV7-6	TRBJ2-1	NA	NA	CASSLQGTYNEQFF	TGTGCCAGCAGCTTACAGGGAACCTACAATGAGCAGTTCTTC
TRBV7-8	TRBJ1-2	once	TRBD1	CASSSRTGPLLYGYTF	TGTGCCAGCAGCTCACGGACAGGGCCCCTACTGTATGGCTACACCTTC
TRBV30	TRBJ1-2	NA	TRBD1	CAWSSGGAYGYTF	TGTGCCTGGAGTTCAGGGGGCGCCTATGGCTACACCTTC
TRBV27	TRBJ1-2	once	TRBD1	CASSLLAYQGAGGYTF	TGTGCCAGCAGTTTATTAGCCTACCAGGGGGCAGGTGGCTACACCTTC
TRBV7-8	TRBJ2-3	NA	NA	CASSLEDGGSTDTQYF	TGTGCCAGCAGCTTAGAGGATGGCGGTAGCACAGATACGCAGTATTTT
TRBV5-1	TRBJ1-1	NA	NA	CASSGGVRDETEAFF	TGCGCCAGCAGCGGGGGGGTCAGGGACGAAACTGAAGCTTTCTTT
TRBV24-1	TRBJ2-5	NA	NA	CATSLWTEETQYF	TGTGCCACCAGCTTATGGACAGAGGAGACCCAGTACTTC
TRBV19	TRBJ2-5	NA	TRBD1	CASRDRGRGETQYF	TGTGCCAGTAGGGACAGGGGGAGAGGAGAGACCCAGTACTTC
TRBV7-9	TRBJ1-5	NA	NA	CASSPSGRGGNQPQHF	TGTGCCAGCAGCCCAAGCGGGCGGGGAGGCAATCAGCCCCAGCATTTT
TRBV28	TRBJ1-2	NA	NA	CASSLSGGQGILARYGYTF	TGTGCCAGCAGTTTAAGCGGTGGGCAGGGGATCCTTGCTAGGTATGGCTACACCTTC
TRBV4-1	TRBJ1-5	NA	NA	CASSQEQGGDSNQPQHF	TGCGCCAGCAGCCAGGAACAGGGTGGGGATAGCAATCAGCCCCAGCATTTT
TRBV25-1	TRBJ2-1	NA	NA	CASSAQGPYNEQFF	TGTGCCAGCAGTGCACAGGGCCCCTACAATGAGCAGTTCTTC
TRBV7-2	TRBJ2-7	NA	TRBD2	CASSVLGGSGEQYF	TGTGCCAGCAGCGTCCTCGGGGGGTCGGGGGAGCAGTACTTC
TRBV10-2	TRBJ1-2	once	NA	CASSESPTSGGYTF	TGCGCCAGCAGTGAGTCGCCCACAAGCGGGGGCTACACCTTC
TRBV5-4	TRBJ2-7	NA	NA	CASSLGGLDEQYF	TGTGCCAGCAGCTTGGGGGGGCTTGACGAGCAGTACTTC
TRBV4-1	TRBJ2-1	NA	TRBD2	CASSQGTSGRAGNNEQFF	TGCGCCAGCAGCCAAGGGACTAGCGGGAGGGCCGGAAACAATGAGCAGTTCTTC
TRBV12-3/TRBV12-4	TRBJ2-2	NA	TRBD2	CASRGGLTGELFF	TGTGCCAGCAGGGGGGGGTTAACCGGGGAGCTGTTTTTT
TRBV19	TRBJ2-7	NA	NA	CASSAARAYEQYF	TGTGCCAGTAGTGCCGCCAGGGCCTACGAGCAGTACTTC
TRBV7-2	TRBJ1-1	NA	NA	CASSTTQSRAFF	TGTGCCAGCAGCACCACCCAATCGAGAGCTTTCTTT
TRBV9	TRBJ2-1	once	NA	CASSVSPGGYNEQFF	TGTGCCAGCAGCGTCTCACCCGGGGGATACAATGAGCAGTTCTTC
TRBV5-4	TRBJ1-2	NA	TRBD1	CASSLGQGGGYTF	TGTGCCAGCAGCTTGGGTCAGGGGGGAGGCTACACCTTC
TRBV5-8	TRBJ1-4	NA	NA	CASSRGQTTNEKLFF	TGTGCCAGCAGCCGAGGACAAACGACTAATGAAAAACTGTTTTTT
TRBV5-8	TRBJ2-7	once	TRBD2	CASSPQRGTDLEQYF	TGTGCCAGCAGCCCTCAGCGGGGGACCGACCTAGAGCAGTACTTC
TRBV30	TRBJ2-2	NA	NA	CAGPGRGFSSGELFF	TGTGCCGGGCCAGGCAGGGGTTTTTCCTCCGGGGAGCTGTTTTTT
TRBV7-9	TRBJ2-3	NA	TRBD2	CASSSLSGGAGDTQYF	TGTGCCAGCAGCTCCCTTAGCGGGGGGGCAGGAGATACGCAGTATTTT
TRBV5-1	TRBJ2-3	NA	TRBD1	CASSLDRGRPQYF	TGCGCCAGCAGCTTAGACAGGGGGCGCCCGCAGTATTTT
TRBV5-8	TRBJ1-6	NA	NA	CASSLYGSPLHF	TGTGCCAGCAGCTTGTACGGTTCACCCCTCCACTTT
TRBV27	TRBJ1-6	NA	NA	CASSLSGPNSPLHF	TGTGCCAGCAGTTTATCTGGCCCGAATTCACCCCTCCACTTT
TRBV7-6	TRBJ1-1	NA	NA	CASSAGVAGEAFF	TGTGCCAGCAGCGCAGGGGTTGCGGGTGAAGCTTTCTTT